Below are 30 T cell receptor beta chains sequenced from a single sample in a study of blood T cell repertoires in COVID-19. Sequencing was performed with immunoSEQ multiplex PCR; in TCRdb, only in-frame clones are kept and a portion is missing. The data contain approximately 300,000 clones, 90% of them singletons. Sequencing was performed on PBMCs or T cells enriched from blood (not recorded which). The receptors were gathered from a woman aged 18-35 years with acute COVID-19.

The J gene is TRBJ2-2, the V gene TRBV5-4, with 11 nucleotides matching TRBD2. The CDR3 sequence is 17 residues long. Germline V gives CDR1 SGHNT, CDR2 YYREEE (reference sequence). With V trimmed by 7 bases and J by 1 base, 9 bases remained unmatched. This CDR3 is CASGVAGGPMNTGELFF. CDR3 nucleotide sequence: TGTGCCAGCGGGGTAGCGGGAGGGCCGATGAACACCGGGGAGCTGTTTTTT.

This rearrangement joins TRBV30 to TRBJ1-5; D is perhaps TRBD1 (5 bases). V was pared by 1 base and J by 5 bases, with 12 bases between. Per germline, CDR1 GTSNPN and CDR2 SVGIG (reference sequence). The CDR3 loop spans 14 amino acids. DNA for the CDR3: TGTGCCTGGAGTGCTGACAGTTTCTATCAGCCCCAGCATTTT. Amino acids: CAWSADSFYQPQHF.

The V and J genes are TRBV27 and TRBJ2-5; D is unresolved. Per germline, CDR1 MNHEY and CDR2 SMNVEV (reference sequence). Trimming removed 3 bases at V and 2 bases at J, with 7 bases between. This CDR3 is 13 amino acids long. The DNA of the CDR3 is TGTGCCAGCAGTTTGGGCAGACAAGAGACCCAGTACTTC. It codes for CASSLGRQETQYF.

CDR3 sequence (DNA): TGCGCCAGCAGCGCGCGACAGGGCCCGGGCACTGAAGCTTTCTTT. This translates into CASSARQGPGTEAFF. The rearrangement uses TRBV5-1 and TRBJ1-1, with 7 bases identical to TRBD1. The junction had 10 bases not matched to a gene; V was cut back by 4 bases and J by 4 bases. The CDR3 contains 15 residues. Germline lookup yields CDR1 SGHRS and CDR2 YFSETQ.

CDR3 DNA sequence: TGTGCCATCAGTGAGACCCCGTTCAGGGGGCTCGGTCAGCCCCAGCATTTT. As protein: CAISETPFRGLGQPQHF. This rearrangement joins TRBV10-3 to TRBJ1-5, with TRBD1 matching 8 bases. The CDR3 spans 17 residues. J lost 6 bases, V lost 2 bases, and 12 bases had no gene match. CDR1 and CDR2 from the germline V gene are ENHRY and SYGVKD.

The rearrangement links TRBV27 to TRBJ2-1, with 11 bases identical to TRBD2. The CDR3 sequence is 14 residues long. Germline CDR1 is MNHEY and CDR2 is SMNVEV (reference sequence). Trimming took 6 bases from V and 4 from J; bases not matched to a gene: 2. The CDR3 DNA sequence: TGTGCCAGCAGACTAGCGGGAGTTTACAATGAGCAGTTCTTC. Translation: CASRLAGVYNEQFF.

This clone was detected once. The chain combines TRBV30 with TRBJ1-4; D unresolved. There are 11 residues in the CDR3. Germline V lookup: CDR1 GTSNPN, CDR2 SVGIG (reference sequence). Trimming cost V 3 bases and J 6 bases, with 5 bases left between them. As DNA, the CDR3 is TGTGCCTGGAGGCTAGATGAAAAACTGTTTTTT. Translated, it gives CAWRLDEKLFF.

The chain recombines TRBV7-3 with TRBJ1-1; a possible D gene is TRBD1 (6 bases). Per germline, CDR1 SGHTA and CDR2 FQGTGA. Trimming took off 5 bases at V and 1 base at J, with 11 bases between the two ends. The CDR3 has 14 residues. The CDR3 loop is CASSPGHSNTEAFF. CDR3 nucleotide sequence: TGTGCCAGCAGCCCGGGACACTCGAACACTGAAGCTTTCTTT.

This clone was found once. The chain joins TRBV14 to TRBJ1-2; D is unclear. V lost 6 bases, J lost 10 bases, and 15 bases lay in between. CDR1 and CDR2 from the germline V gene are SGHDN and FVKESK. This CDR3 is built from 12 residues. CDR3 protein: CASSQMGLAYTF. DNA of the CDR3: TGTGCCAGCAGTCAGATGGGCTTGGCCTACACCTTC.

This chain connects TRBV12-3 or TRBV12-4 to TRBJ1-2; D is unresolved. V was shortened by 8 bases and J by 7 bases, with 17 bases between the two germline ends. The CDR3 is made up of 13 amino acids. The DNA of the CDR3 is TGTGCCAGCGCGGCCTTCCCGCCCGGTGGCTACACCTTC. Protein product: CASAAFPPGGYTF.

V gene TRBV7-8 combines with J gene TRBJ1-4, with D tentatively TRBD1 (6 bases). Between the trimmed V and J ends, which lost 3 bases and 0 bases, there was a span of 14 bases. Germline-derived CDR1 and CDR2 are SGHVS and FQNEAQ. This CDR3 is 17 amino acids long. CDR3: CASSFSGALATNEKLFF. The CDR3 region has the DNA TGTGCCAGCAGCTTCTCAGGGGCCCTTGCAACTAATGAAAAACTGTTTTTT.

The gene calls are TRBV19 and TRBJ2-2; 10 bases are a match to TRBD2. The CDR3 contains 15 residues. Unmatched junction bases numbered 4, after V lost 1 base and J lost 8 bases. Germline CDR1 LNHDA, CDR2 SQIVND (reference sequence). CDR3 in amino acids: CASSIGLAGVGELFF. CDR3 DNA: TGTGCCAGTAGTATAGGCCTAGCGGGAGTGGGGGAGCTGTTTTTT. Using reference TRBV19 and TRBJ2-2 for the parts outside the CDR3, the full variable domain is DGGITQSPKYLFRKEGQNVTLSCEQNLNHDAMYWYRQDPGQGLRLIYYSQIVNDFQKGDIAEGYSVSREKKESFPLTVTSAQKNPTAFYLCASSIGLAGVGELFFGEGSRLTVL.

V is TRBV5-1 and J is TRBJ2-5; D perhaps matches TRBD2 (6 bases). V was clipped by 4 bases and J by 0 bases, with 16 bases between them. The CDR3 is 16 amino acids. Germline-derived CDR1 and CDR2 are SGHRS and YFSETQ. CDR3 loop: CASSGGEGPHQETQYF. The CDR3 bases are TGCGCCAGCAGCGGCGGGGAAGGCCCACACCAAGAGACCCAGTACTTC.

The sample holds one count of this clone. CDR3 in amino acids: CASSVEVTNTGELFF. The CDR3 DNA is TGTGCCAGCAGTGTAGAAGTAACTAACACCGGGGAGCTGTTTTTT. The genes are TRBV25-1 and TRBJ2-2; D is unresolved. This CDR3 is 15 amino acids long. Between the trimmed V and J ends, which lost 4 bases and 2 bases, there was a span of 11 bases. The germline V gene has CDR1 MGHDK and CDR2 SYGVNS.

V and J are TRBV7-3 and TRBJ2-3; a possible D gene is TRBD2 (5 bases). V lost 2 bases and J lost 0, with 9 bases in between. The CDR3 covers 15 residues. CDR1 and CDR2 (germline): SGHTA, FQGTGA. This chain's CDR3 is CASSLVGGSTDTQYF. In DNA, the CDR3 is TGTGCCAGCAGCTTAGTCGGCGGGAGCACAGATACGCAGTATTTT.

In its sample, this clone was seen a few times. This chain uses TRBV9 with TRBJ2-7; TRBD1 is a possible D gene (6 bases). There are 20 residues in the CDR3. Per the germline V gene, CDR1 is SGDLS and CDR2 is YYNGEE. Trimming stripped 3 bases from V and 6 bases from J, with 34 bases between. CDR3 coding DNA: TGTGCCAGCAGCGCGACGCTTGGAAGGGACCTGGGTTACAGGGCCCGCGAGCAGTACTTC. Its translation is CASSATLGRDLGYRAREQYF.

This clone showed up just a few times. The genes are TRBV7-2 and TRBJ1-4; 10 positions match TRBD1. Trimming took 5 bases from V and 8 from J; bases not matched to a gene: 5. CDR1 and CDR2 from the germline V gene are SGHTA and FQGNSA. CDR3 size: 14 residues. DNA for the CDR3: TGTGCCAGCAGCCCCCGACAGGGGGCAGAAAAACTGTTTTTT. This sequence encodes CASSPRQGAEKLFF.

This clone was observed a handful of times. The V gene is TRBV6-5, the J gene TRBJ1-2; 12 bases align to TRBD1. V lost 4 bases, J lost 12 bases, and 9 bases stayed unmatched. Germline V gene lookup returns CDR1 MNHEY and CDR2 SVGAGI. CDR3 length: 14 residues. CDR3: CASSSTGTGGANTF. The CDR3 coding sequence is TGTGCCAGCAGTTCTACCGGGACAGGGGGCGCGAACACCTTC.

The V call is TRBV7-2, the J call TRBJ2-1; D gene uncertain. Germline CDR1 and CDR2: SGHTA and FQGNSA. The V end lost 3 bases, the J end lost 8 bases, and 17 bases lay between the germline ends. CDR3 size: 15 residues. Here the CDR3 reads CASSFEALSPHEQFF. The CDR3 DNA follows: TGTGCCAGCAGCTTTGAGGCCCTAAGTCCCCATGAGCAGTTCTTC.

This chain uses TRBV7-9 with TRBJ1-1, with no clear D. Per the germline V gene, CDR1 is SEHNR and CDR2 is FQNEAQ (reference sequence). Trimming pared 5 bases from V and 2 bases from J, leaving 12 bases between. The CDR3 length is 14 residues. Here the CDR3 DNA reads TGTGCCAGCAGCCCTCAAGCGGATAACACTGAAGCTTTCTTT. It specifies CASSPQADNTEAFF.

This chain uses TRBV20-1 with TRBJ1-2; D gene unclear. The CDR3 covers 14 residues. Trimming cost V 3 bases and J 0 bases, with 11 bases left between them. Per the germline V gene, CDR1 is DFQATT and CDR2 is SNEGSKA (reference sequence). DNA for the CDR3: TGCAGTGCTAGTGCAACGGCGGCTAACTATGGCTACACCTTC. Translating it yields CSASATAANYGYTF.

This clone was observed a single time. V usage is TRBV28 and J usage is TRBJ2-1; D perhaps matches TRBD1 (6 bases). The germline CDR1 and CDR2 sequences are MDHEN and SYDVKM. With 6 bases removed from V and 3 bases from J, the gap between germline ends came to 15 bases. The length of the CDR3 is 15 residues. The CDR3 DNA follows: TGTGCCAGCAGCCTATTTCAAGGGGGCTACAATGAGCAGTTCTTC. Encoded protein: CASSLFQGGYNEQFF. The full variable domain, completed using reference TRBV28 and TRBJ2-1, is DVKVTQSSRYLVKRTGEKVFLECVQDMDHENMFWYRQDPGLGLRLIYFSYDVKMKEKGDIPEGYSVSREKKERFSLILESASTNQTSMYLCASSLFQGGYNEQFFGPGTRLTVL.

This chain uses TRBV28 with TRBJ2-7; tentative D call: TRBD1 (6 bases). This CDR3 region has 13 residues. CDR1 and CDR2 from the germline V gene are MDHEN and SYDVKM. V gave up 3 bases and J gave up 5 bases, with 11 bases separating them. As DNA, the CDR3 is TGTGCCAGCAGTTTTATCACAGGGAACGAGCAGTACTTC. Residues: CASSFITGNEQYF.

The chain is built from TRBV18 and TRBJ1-3; 8 bases align to TRBD1. V was pared by 3 bases and J by 0 bases, with 13 bases of the junction left unmatched. CDR3 length: 19 amino acids. The germline V gene has CDR1 KGHSH and CDR2 LQKENI. This chain's CDR3 is CASSPRPKGQGTSGNTIYF. In DNA form, the CDR3 reads TGTGCCAGCTCACCTCGACCTAAAGGACAGGGCACCTCTGGAAACACCATATATTTT.

The gene calls are TRBV30 and TRBJ1-5; D perhaps matches TRBD1 (6 bases). The V gene's germline CDR1 is GTSNPN and CDR2 SVGIG (reference sequence). The CDR3 is made up of 15 amino acids. V gave up 2 bases and J gave up 1 base, with 12 bases separating them. CDR3 loop: CAWSFGQRSNQPQHF. CDR3 sequence (DNA): TGTGCCTGGAGTTTTGGACAGAGGAGCAATCAGCCCCAGCATTTT.

The chain combines TRBV18 with TRBJ2-1; D unclear. CDR1 and CDR2 (germline): KGHSH, LQKENI. The V end was cut by 3 bases, the J end by 0 bases, with 9 bases between. This CDR3 comprises 15 residues. The CDR3 spells CASSPASSSYNEQFF. The CDR3 DNA reads TGTGCCAGCTCACCCGCCTCGAGCTCCTACAATGAGCAGTTCTTC.

A few counts support this clone. This same CDR3 is encoded by further DNA sequences in the sample. The chain has TRBV5-1 and TRBJ2-2; D is perhaps TRBD1 (6 bases). CDR1 SGHRS and CDR2 YFSETQ come from the germline V gene. CDR3 length: 13 residues. V was shortened by 4 bases and J by 5 bases, with 9 bases between the two germline ends. CDR3 DNA sequence: TGCGCCAGCAGCCCCAGGGGAACCGGGGAGCTGTTTTTT. Translated, it gives CASSPRGTGELFF.

V gene TRBV10-2 combines with J gene TRBJ2-2; 8 bases are a match to TRBD2. Germline CDR1 WSHSY, CDR2 SAAADI. There are 14 residues in the CDR3. Trimming took 7 bases from V and 6 from J; bases not matched to a gene: 7. The DNA for the CDR3 is TGCGCCAGCAAAAAGCGGGAGTATCCCGGGGAGCTGTTTTTT. Protein product: CASKKREYPGELFF.

The rearrangement links TRBV19 to TRBJ2-2; 11 nucleotides align to TRBD2. This CDR3 comprises 14 residues. V was clipped by 6 bases and J by 5 bases; unmatched bases: 2. Germline V gives CDR1 LNHDA, CDR2 SQIVND (reference sequence). In nucleotides, the CDR3 is TGTGCCAGTAGGTGGACTAGCGGGACCGGGGAGCTGTTTTTT. Protein sequence: CASRWTSGTGELFF.

Regarding this clone: The sample contains more than one DNA sequence encoding this CDR3. CDR3 sequence: CASSLGQGQETQYF. Here the CDR3 DNA reads TGTGCCAGCAGCTTGGGACAGGGACAAGAGACCCAGTACTTC. This sequence joins TRBV5-8 and TRBJ2-5, with 7 bases identical to TRBD1. After removal of 0 bases from V and 2 bases from J, the junction contained 1 base not matched to a gene. The germline V gene encodes CDR1 SGHTS and CDR2 YDEGEE. The CDR3 length is 14 residues.